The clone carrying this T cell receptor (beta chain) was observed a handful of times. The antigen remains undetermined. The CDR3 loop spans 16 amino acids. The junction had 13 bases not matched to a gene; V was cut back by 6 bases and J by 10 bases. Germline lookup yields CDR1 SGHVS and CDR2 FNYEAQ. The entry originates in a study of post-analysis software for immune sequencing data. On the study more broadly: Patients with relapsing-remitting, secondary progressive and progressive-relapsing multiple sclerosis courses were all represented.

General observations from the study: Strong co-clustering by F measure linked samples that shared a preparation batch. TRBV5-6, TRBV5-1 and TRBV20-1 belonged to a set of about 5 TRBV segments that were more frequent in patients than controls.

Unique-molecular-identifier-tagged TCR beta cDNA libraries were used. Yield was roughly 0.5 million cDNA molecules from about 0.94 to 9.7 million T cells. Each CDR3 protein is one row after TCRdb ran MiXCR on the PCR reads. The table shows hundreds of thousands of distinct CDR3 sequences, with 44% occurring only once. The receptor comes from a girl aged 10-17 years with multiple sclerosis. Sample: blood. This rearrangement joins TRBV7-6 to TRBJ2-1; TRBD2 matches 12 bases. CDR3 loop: CASSPLRLAGDREQFF. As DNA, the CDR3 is TGTGCCAGCAGTCCCCTGAGACTAGCGGGAGACCGGGAGCAGTTCTTC.